The rows below give T cell receptor beta chains drawn from one sample of a study of CDR3 diversity in severe acne. TCRdb redid the calling of the PCR reads with MiXCR, one entry per CDR3 protein. This sample has fewer than 90,000 distinct CDR3 sequences, with over 40% found just once. Sample: blood. These receptors came from a male donor in good health, without acne. Both conserved end residues are part of each CDR3. Each record gives: D gene, V gene, J gene, clone size, CDR3 protein, CDR3 DNA. The D gene is left open where the match is weak. The size of a clone is reported for some rows only, either as once, few or many, or as a class for expanded clones.

>TRBD2|TRBV7-9|TRBJ2-1|-
CASSLGLAGNNEQFF
TGTGCCAGCAGCTTAGGGCTAGCGGGAAACAATGAGCAGTTCTTC
>-|TRBV13|TRBJ1-3|many
CASSFNQGFGPGNTIYF
TGTGCCAGCAGCTTCAATCAGGGTTTTGGTCCTGGAAACACCATATATTTT
>TRBD1|TRBV9|TRBJ1-6|many
CASSDGQGNNSPLHF
TGTGCCAGCAGCGACGGACAGGGGAATAATTCACCCCTCCACTTT
>-|TRBV19|TRBJ1-2|-
CASSTKSGPYGYTF
TGTGCCAGTAGTACAAAGTCGGGGCCCTATGGCTACACCTTC
>-|TRBV11-2|TRBJ2-7|many
CASSLEGPYEQYF
TGTGCCAGCAGCTTAGAAGGACCCTACGAGCAGTACTTC
>-|TRBV12-3/TRBV12-4|TRBJ2-5|-
CASRDSNQPPDETQYF
TGTGCCAGCAGGGATAGCAATCAGCCCCCCGACGAGACCCAGTACTTC
>-|TRBV6-4|TRBJ1-6|many
CASSEKEGSPLHF
TGTGCCAGCAGTGAAAAGGAAGGATCACCCCTCCACTTT
>TRBD1|TRBV2|TRBJ2-7|-
CASSEEGQGEEQYF
TGTGCCAGCAGTGAAGAGGGGCAGGGGGAAGAGCAGTACTTC
>-|TRBV14|TRBJ1-1|many
CASSQETSGRTEAFF
TGTGCCAGCAGCCAAGAAACCTCAGGGCGGACTGAAGCTTTCTTT
>-|TRBV10-3|TRBJ2-5|few
CAINREGGQETQYF
TGTGCCATCAATCGCGAGGGCGGCCAAGAGACCCAGTACTTC
>TRBD1|TRBV10-3|TRBJ1-4|medium-sized
CAISESTGIGEKLFF
TGTGCCATCAGTGAGTCGACAGGGATAGGTGAAAAACTGTTTTTT
>TRBD1|TRBV24-1|TRBJ1-2|-
CATSDSGTVLNYGYTF
TGTGCCACCAGTGATTCCGGGACAGTACTTAACTATGGCTACACCTTC
>TRBD1|TRBV2|TRBJ1-2|-
CASSGTGGIYGYTF
TGTGCCAGCAGTGGAACAGGGGGTATCTATGGCTACACCTTC
>-|TRBV18|TRBJ1-2|-
CASSQARQGTHEHYGYTF
TGTGCCAGCTCACAGGCACGCCAGGGGACTCACGAACACTATGGCTACACCTTC
>TRBD2|TRBV6-1|TRBJ2-2|-
CASILGLAGRTWGSGELFF
TGTGCCAGCATCTTGGGGCTAGCGGGAAGGACTTGGGGCTCCGGGGAGCTGTTTTTT
>-|TRBV5-1|TRBJ1-1|-
CASNLLTVGLMNTEAFF
TGCGCCAGCAACCTCCTAACCGTCGGGCTCATGAACACTGAAGCTTTCTTT
>TRBD1|TRBV5-6|TRBJ1-5|few
CASSLRDSSNQPQHF
TGTGCCAGCAGCCTCCGGGACAGTAGCAATCAGCCCCAGCATTTT
>-|TRBV12-3/TRBV12-4|TRBJ2-3|-
CATTPGSSVDTQYF
TGTGCCACCACACCAGGGTCGTCGGTGGATACGCAGTATTTT
>-|TRBV19|TRBJ2-7|-
CASSISWGQLYEQYF
TGTGCCAGTAGTATAAGTTGGGGGCAGCTCTACGAGCAGTACTTC
>TRBD2|TRBV2|TRBJ2-7|-
CASSGSGGSHEQYF
TGTGCCAGCAGTGGGTCGGGCGGGAGTCACGAGCAGTACTTC
>-|TRBV7-9|TRBJ2-5|few
CASSLELARRGETQYF
TGTGCCAGCAGCTTAGAGTTGGCTAGGAGGGGAGAGACCCAGTACTTC
>-|TRBV2|TRBJ1-2|-
CAITKEEGYGYTF
TGTGCCATCACCAAGGAGGAGGGCTATGGCTACACCTTC
>TRBD1|TRBV6-6|TRBJ1-1|-
CASSLTGGVGTEAFF
TGTGCCAGCAGTCTGACAGGGGGAGTTGGCACTGAAGCTTTCTTT
>-|TRBV7-8|TRBJ2-6|-
CASSFRASSSGANVLTF
TGTGCCAGCAGCTTTCGGGCATCTAGCTCCGGGGCCAACGTCCTGACTTTC
>TRBD1|TRBV15|TRBJ1-1|few
CATSRDRGQGNTEAFF
TGTGCCACCAGCAGAGACCGAGGACAGGGGAACACTGAAGCTTTCTTT
>TRBD2|TRBV3-1|TRBJ2-3|many
CASSQDQSGGSTDTQYF
TGTGCCAGCAGCCAAGATCAGTCGGGAGGTAGCACAGATACGCAGTATTTT
>-|TRBV5-8|TRBJ2-1|-
CASSLGTARSYEQFF
TGTGCCAGCAGCTTGGGGACAGCCCGATCCTACGAGCAGTTCTTC
>TRBD1|TRBV7-9|TRBJ2-7|-
CASSPGTGRTYEQYF
TGCGCCAGCAGCCCCGGGACAGGTAGAACCTACGAGCAGTACTTC
>TRBD1|TRBV5-6|TRBJ1-1|-
CASSFGDRGPMNTEAFF
TGTGCCAGCAGCTTTGGGGACAGGGGGCCAATGAACACTGAAGCTTTCTTT
>-|TRBV10-2|TRBJ2-7|-
CASSGTGSSYEQYF
TGCGCCAGCAGTGGAACAGGGAGCTCCTACGAGCAGTACTTC
>-|TRBV9|TRBJ1-2|few
CASTPTTGNYGYTF
TGTGCCAGCACGCCGACGACCGGGAACTATGGCTACACCTTC
>-|TRBV28|TRBJ1-2|many
CATPSAGSYGYTF
TGTGCCACCCCCTCAGCGGGGAGCTATGGCTACACCTTC
>-|TRBV11-3|TRBJ2-3|-
CASSLAGGGSTDTQYF
TGTGCCAGCAGCCTCGCAGGGGGAGGGAGCACAGATACGCAGTATTTT
>TRBD1|TRBV4-1|TRBJ2-7|few
CASSQVYGTGTEQYF
TGCGCCAGCAGCCAAGTTTATGGGACAGGGACCGAGCAGTACTTC
>TRBD2|TRBV12-3/TRBV12-4|TRBJ2-1|once
CASSLIGGAANEQFF
TGTGCCAGCAGTTTGATCGGGGGGGCGGCAAATGAGCAGTTCTTC
>TRBD2|TRBV7-2|TRBJ2-5|-
CASSYEAGGKETQYF
TGTGCCAGCAGCTACGAAGCGGGGGGGAAGGAGACCCAGTACTTC
>TRBD2|TRBV29-1|TRBJ2-2|-
CSVWTSGGELFF
TGCAGCGTTTGGACTAGCGGAGGGGAGCTGTTTTTT